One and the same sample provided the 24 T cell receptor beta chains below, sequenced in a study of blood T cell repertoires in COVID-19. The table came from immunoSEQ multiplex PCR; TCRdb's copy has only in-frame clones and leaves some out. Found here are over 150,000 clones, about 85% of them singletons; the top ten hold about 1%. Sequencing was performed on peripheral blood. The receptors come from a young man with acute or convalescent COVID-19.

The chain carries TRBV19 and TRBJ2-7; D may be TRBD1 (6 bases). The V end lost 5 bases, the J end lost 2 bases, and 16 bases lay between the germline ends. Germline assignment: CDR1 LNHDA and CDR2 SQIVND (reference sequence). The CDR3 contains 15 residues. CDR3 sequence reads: CASSVLGTTTYEQYF. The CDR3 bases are TGTGCCAGTAGTGTTCTCGGGACAACAACCTACGAGCAGTACTTC. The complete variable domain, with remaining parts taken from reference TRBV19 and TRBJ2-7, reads DGGITQSPKYLFRKEGQNVTLSCEQNLNHDAMYWYRQDPGQGLRLIYYSQIVNDFQKGDIAEGYSVSREKKESFPLTVTSAQKNPTAFYLCASSVLGTTTYEQYFGPGTRLTVT.

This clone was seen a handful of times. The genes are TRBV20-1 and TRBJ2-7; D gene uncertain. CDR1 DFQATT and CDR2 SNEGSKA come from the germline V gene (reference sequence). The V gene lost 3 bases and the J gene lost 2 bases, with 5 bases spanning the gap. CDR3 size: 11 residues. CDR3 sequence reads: CSARTTYEQYF. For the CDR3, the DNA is TGCAGTGCTAGGACAACCTACGAGCAGTACTTC.

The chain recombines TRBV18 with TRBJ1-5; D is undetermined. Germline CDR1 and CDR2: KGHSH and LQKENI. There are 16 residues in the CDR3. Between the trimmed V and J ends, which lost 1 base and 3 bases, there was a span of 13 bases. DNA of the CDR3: TGTGCCAGCTCACCACAAGGTGCAGGTATCAATCAGCCCCAGCATTTT. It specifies CASSPQGAGINQPQHF.

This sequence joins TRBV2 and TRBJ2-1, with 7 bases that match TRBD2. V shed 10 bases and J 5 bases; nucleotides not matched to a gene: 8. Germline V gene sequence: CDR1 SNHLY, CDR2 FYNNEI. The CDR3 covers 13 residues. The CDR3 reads CATRAGYNNEQFF. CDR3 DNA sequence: TGTGCCACCAGAGCGGGATATAACAATGAGCAGTTCTTC. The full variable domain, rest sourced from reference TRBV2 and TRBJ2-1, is EPEVTQTPSHQVTQMGQEVILRCVPISNHLYFYWYRQILGQKVEFLVSFYNNEISEKSEIFDDQFSVERPDGSNFTLKIRSTKLEDSAMYFCATRAGYNNEQFFGPGTRLTVL.

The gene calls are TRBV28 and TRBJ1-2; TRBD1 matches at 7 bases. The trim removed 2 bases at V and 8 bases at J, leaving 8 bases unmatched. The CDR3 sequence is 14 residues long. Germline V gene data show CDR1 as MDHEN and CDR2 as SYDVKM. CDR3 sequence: CASSLQDRARGYTF. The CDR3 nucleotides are TGTGCCAGCAGTTTACAAGACAGGGCACGCGGCTACACCTTC.

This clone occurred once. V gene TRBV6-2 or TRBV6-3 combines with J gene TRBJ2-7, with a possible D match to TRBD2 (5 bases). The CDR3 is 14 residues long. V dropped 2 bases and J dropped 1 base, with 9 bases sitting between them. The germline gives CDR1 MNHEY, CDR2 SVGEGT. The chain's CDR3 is CASSYAGPSYEQYF. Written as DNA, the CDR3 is TGTGCCAGCAGTTACGCGGGTCCTTCCTACGAGCAGTACTTC.

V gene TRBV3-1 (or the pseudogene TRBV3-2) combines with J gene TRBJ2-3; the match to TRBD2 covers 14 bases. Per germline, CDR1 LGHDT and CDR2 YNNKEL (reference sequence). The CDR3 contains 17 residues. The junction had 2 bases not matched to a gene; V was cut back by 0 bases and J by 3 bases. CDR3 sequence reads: CASSQETSGRGTDTQYF. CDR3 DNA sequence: TGTGCCAGCAGCCAAGAGACTAGCGGGAGGGGAACAGATACGCAGTATTTT.

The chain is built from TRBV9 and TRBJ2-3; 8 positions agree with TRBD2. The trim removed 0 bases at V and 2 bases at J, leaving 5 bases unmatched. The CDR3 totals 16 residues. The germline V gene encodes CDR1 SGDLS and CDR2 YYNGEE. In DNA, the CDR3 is TGTGCCAGCAGCGTAGCCGCGGGAGGACCCACAGATACGCAGTATTTT. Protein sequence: CASSVAAGGPTDTQYF.

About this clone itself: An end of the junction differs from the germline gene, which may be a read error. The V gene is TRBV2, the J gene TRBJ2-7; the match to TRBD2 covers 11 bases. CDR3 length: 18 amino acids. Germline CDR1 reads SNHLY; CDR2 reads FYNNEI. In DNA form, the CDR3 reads TGTGCCAGCAGAGAAGAGGGACTAGCGGTCGAAGGGCTCTACGAGCAGTACTTC. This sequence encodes CASREEGLAVEGLYEQYF.

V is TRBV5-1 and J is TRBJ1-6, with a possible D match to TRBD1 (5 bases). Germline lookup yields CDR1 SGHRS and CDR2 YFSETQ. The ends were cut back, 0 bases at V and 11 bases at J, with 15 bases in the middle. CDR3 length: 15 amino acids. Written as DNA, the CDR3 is TGCGCCAGCAGCTTGGCTCAAACCCAGGGTGCACCCCTCCACTTT. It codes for CASSLAQTQGAPLHF. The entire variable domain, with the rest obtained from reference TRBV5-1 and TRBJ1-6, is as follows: KAGVTQTPRYLIKTRGQQVTLSCSPISGHRSVSWYQQTPGQGLQFLFEYFSETQRNKGNFPGRFSGRQFSNSRSEMNVSTLELGDSALYLCASSLAQTQGAPLHFGNGTRLTVT.

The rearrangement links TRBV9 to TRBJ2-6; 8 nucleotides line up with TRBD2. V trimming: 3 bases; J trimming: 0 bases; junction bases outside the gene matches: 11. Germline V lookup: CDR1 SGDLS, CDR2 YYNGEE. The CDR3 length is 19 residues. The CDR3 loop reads CASSGISGVLSSGANVLTF. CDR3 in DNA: TGTGCCAGCAGCGGTATTAGCGGGGTCCTAAGCTCTGGGGCCAACGTCCTGACTTTC.

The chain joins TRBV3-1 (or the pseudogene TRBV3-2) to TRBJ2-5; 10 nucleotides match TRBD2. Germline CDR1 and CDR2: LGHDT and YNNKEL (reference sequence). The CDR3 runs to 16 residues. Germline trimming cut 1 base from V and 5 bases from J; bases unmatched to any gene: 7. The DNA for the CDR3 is TGTGCCAGCAGCCAAGGGGTAGCGGGGGGTCGGGAGACCCAGTACTTC. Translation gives CASSQGVAGGRETQYF.

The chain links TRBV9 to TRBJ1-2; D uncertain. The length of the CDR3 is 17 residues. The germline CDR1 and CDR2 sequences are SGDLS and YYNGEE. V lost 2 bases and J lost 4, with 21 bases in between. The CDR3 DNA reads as TGTGCCAGCAGCGTGGCGACCGGACTCTCCGACCCCTATGGCTACACCTTC. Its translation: CASSVATGLSDPYGYTF.

In DNA form, the CDR3 reads TGCAGCGTTGAAGGGGCGGCTAGGGGCTCCTACGAGCAGTACTTC. Translated: CSVEGAARGSYEQYF. The V call is TRBV29-1, the J call TRBJ2-7, with TRBD1 as a possible D gene (5 bases). This CDR3 is built from 15 residues. The V end lost 1 base, the J end lost 0 bases, and 13 bases lay between the germline ends. The germline gives CDR1 SQVTM, CDR2 ANQGSEA.

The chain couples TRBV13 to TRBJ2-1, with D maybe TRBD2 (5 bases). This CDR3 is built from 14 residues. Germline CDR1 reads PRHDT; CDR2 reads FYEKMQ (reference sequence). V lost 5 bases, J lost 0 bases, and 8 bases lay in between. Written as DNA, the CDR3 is TGTGCCAGCAGCGGGAGTACCTCCTACAATGAGCAGTTCTTC. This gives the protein CASSGSTSYNEQFF. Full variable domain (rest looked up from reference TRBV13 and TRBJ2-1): AAGVIQSPRHLIKEKRETATLKCYPIPRHDTVYWYQQGPGQDPQFLISFYEKMQSDKGSIPDRFSAQQFSDYHSELNMSSLELGDSALYFCASSGSTSYNEQFFGPGTRLTVL.

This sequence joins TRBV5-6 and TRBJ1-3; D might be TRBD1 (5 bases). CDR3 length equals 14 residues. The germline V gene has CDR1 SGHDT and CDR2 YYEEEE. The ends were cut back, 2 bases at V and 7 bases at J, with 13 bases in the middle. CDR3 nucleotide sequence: TGTGCCAGCAGCTTTAGGGCAGGGAGGAACACCATATATTTT. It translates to CASSFRAGRNTIYF.

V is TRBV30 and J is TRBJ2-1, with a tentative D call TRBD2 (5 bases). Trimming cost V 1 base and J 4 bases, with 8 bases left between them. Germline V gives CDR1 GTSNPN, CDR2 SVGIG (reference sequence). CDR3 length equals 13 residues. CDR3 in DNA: TGTGCCTGGAGTGGGGAGCGTTACAATGAGCAGTTCTTC. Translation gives CAWSGERYNEQFF.

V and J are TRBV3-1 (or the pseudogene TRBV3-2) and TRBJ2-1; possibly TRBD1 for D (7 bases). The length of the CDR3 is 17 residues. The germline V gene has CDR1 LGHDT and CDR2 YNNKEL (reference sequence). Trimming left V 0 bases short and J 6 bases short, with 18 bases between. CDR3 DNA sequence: TGTGCCAGCAGCCAAGATCTCTGGAGGGGGCGCATCAATGAGCAGTTCTTC. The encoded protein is CASSQDLWRGRINEQFF.

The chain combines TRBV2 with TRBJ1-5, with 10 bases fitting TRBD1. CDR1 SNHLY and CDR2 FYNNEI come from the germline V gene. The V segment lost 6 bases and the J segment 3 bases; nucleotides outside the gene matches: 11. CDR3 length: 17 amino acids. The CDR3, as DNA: TGTGCCAGCAGAGGGGCGTGGACAGGGGGTTCCAATCAGCCCCAGCATTTT. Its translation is CASRGAWTGGSNQPQHF.

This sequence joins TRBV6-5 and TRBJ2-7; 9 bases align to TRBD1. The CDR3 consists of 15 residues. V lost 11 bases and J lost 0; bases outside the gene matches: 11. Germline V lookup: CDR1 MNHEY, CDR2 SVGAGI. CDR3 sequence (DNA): TGTGCCGCTCAAAGCGGGACAGGGATCTCCTACGAGCAGTACTTC. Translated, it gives CAAQSGTGISYEQYF.

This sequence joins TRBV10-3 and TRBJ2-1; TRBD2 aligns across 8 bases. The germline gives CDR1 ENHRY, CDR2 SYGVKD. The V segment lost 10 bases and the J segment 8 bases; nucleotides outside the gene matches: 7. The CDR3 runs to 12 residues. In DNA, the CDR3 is TGTGCCAAAGGGACTAGGCACGATGAGCAGTTCTTC. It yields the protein CAKGTRHDEQFF.

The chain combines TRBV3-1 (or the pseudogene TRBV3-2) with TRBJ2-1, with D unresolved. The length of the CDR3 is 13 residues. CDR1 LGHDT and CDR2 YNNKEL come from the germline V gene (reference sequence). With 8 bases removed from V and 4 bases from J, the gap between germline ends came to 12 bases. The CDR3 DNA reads TGTGCCAGCGGGCGCCTGGCGTACAATGAGCAGTTCTTC. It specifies CASGRLAYNEQFF.

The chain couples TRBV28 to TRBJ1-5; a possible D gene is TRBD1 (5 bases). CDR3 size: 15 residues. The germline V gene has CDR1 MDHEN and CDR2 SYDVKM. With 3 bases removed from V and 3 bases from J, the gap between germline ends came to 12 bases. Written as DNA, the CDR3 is TGTGCCAGCAGTTTTCGGCGGGACTTCAATCAGCCCCAGCATTTT. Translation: CASSFRRDFNQPQHF.

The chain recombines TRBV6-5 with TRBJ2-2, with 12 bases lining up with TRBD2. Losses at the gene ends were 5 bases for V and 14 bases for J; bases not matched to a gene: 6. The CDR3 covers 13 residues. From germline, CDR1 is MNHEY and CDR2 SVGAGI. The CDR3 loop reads CASSLLAGGLLFF. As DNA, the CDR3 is TGTGCCAGCAGTCTCCTAGCGGGAGGGCTCCTGTTTTTT.